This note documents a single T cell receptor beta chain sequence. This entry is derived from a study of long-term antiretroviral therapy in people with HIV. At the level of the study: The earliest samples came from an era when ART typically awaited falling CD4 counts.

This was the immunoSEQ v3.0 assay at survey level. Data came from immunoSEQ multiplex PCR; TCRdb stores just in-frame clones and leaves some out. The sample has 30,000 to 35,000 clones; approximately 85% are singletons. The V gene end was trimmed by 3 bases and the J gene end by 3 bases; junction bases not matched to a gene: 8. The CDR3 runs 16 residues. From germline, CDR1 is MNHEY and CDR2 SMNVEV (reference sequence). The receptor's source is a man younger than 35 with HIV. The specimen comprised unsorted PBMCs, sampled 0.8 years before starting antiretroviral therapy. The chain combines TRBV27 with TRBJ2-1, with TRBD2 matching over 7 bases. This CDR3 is CASSFPHGTNYNEQFF. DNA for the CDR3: TGTGCCAGCAGTTTCCCCCACGGGACTAACTACAATGAGCAGTTCTTC.